This TCR beta chain is from a study of blood T cell repertoires in COVID-19 (dated by TCRdb to about 2020). Turning to the overall study: The collaborator samples originated in the United States, Italy and Spain and spanned the acute and convalescent phases of COVID-19. The prospective study material was composed of cDNA or gDNA derived from T cells, B-cell-depleted T cells, or PBMCs. Deeply sampled blood TCRbeta repertoires from subjects exposed to, actively infected with, or recovered from COVID-19 were included in the dataset. The repertoires were released in a freely available public database meant as a resource for research on the immune response to SARS-CoV-2. The samples were drawn from two sources: the first 160 participants of the ongoing ImmuneRACE study, and fewer than 1,500 subjects contributed by 6 global collaborators. Nearly every sample came with metadata listing a de-identified subject ID, COVID-19 status, age in years and sex. HLA class I and class II types, where available, came from metadata supplied by the sample provider rather than from assay-based typing. Overall study outcomes, separate from this receptor: The quantity of clinical and demographic metadata differed by source and by participant and was supplied without curation.

This clone was detected only a few times. It has no known antigen specificity. Base qualities were left out, and no much larger clone turns up one base away. Each collaborating institution followed its own protocols to collect whole blood in K2EDTA tubes. For TCRbeta analysis, collaborators shipped samples as frozen whole blood, isolated PBMCs, or DNA extracted from either of those sample types. The germline V gene specifies SGDLS as CDR1 and YYNGEE as CDR2. The CDR3 goes from the cysteine to the phenylalanine over 15 residues. The CDR3 DNA has 45 bases and is translated from base 1. After removal of 3 bases from V and 2 bases from J, the junction retains 1 base not matched to a gene. TCRbeta CDR3 regions were amplified from genomic DNA using the immunoSEQ Assay, a bias-controlled multiplex PCR. On the study's bioinformatics: The number of nucleated cells in each sample was estimated by amplification of reference gene primers within the assay. To quantify the absolute abundance of each unique TCRbeta CDR3 rearrangement, sequence reads were collapsed and filtered. For each sample, productive Simpson clonality was calculated as the square root of Simpson's diversity index over productive rearrangements. This immuneACCESS table, as held by TCRdb, lists in-frame sequences with V and J called but not all clones. Of the missing ones, under half trace to an unresolved V gene in checked studies; the others have no known cause. That table supplies the V and J calls and clone size; D and trimming were determined from the DNA. This sample holds about 99,000 clones; around 87% were observed only once. The ten top clones hold 15% of the sample.

Sample: peripheral blood. The sequence derives from a man between 45 and 60 years old with acute or convalescent COVID-19. In this chain, TRBV9 is recombined with TRBJ2-6; a stretch of 8 junction bases matches TRBD1. The nucleotide sequence reads as follows: TGTGCCAGCAGCGCACAGGGGGCTGGGGCCAACGTCCTGACTTTC. The resulting protein is CASSAQGAGANVLTF.